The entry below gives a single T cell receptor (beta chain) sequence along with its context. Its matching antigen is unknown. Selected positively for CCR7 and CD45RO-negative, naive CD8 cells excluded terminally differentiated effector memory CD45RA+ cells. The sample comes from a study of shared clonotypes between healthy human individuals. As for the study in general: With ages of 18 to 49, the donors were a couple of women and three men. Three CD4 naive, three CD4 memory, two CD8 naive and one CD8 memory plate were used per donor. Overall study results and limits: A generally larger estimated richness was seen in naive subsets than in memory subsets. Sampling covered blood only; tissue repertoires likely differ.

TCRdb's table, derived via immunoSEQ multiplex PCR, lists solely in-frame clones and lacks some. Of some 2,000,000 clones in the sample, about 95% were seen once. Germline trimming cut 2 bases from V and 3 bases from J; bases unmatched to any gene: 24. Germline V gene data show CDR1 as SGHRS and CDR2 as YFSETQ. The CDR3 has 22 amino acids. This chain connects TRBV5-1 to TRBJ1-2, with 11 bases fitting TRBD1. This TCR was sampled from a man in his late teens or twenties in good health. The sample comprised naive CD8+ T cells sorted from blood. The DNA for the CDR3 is TGCGCCAGCAGCTTCCCGGCAAGGACAGGGGGCGATTCCGACCCTGAGCACTATGGCTACACCTTC. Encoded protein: CASSFPARTGGDSDPEHYGYTF.